The sequence of this T cell receptor (beta chain) was determined in a study of blood T cell repertoires in COVID-19. Study as a whole: The United States, Italy and Spain provided the acute and convalescent COVID-19 samples. The cDNA or gDNA used as material had been derived from T cells, B-cell-depleted T cells, or PBMCs.

Germline CDR1 and CDR2: MGHRA and YSYEKL. The junction had 9 bases not matched to a gene; V was cut back by 4 bases and J by 6 bases. This CDR3 is built from 15 residues. Per the original data handling: Reference gene primers were amplified, and this amplification served to estimate nucleated cell counts. Libraries were prepared by immunoSEQ multiplex PCR; TCRdb keeps only in-frame clonotypes and omits some of them. The V and J calls and clone size are taken from that table; D and trimming were inferred from the DNA. The sample yields about 200,000 clones, roughly 82% seen once. The sample taken for sequencing was peripheral blood. The genes are TRBV4-1 and TRBJ1-1; 9 bases are shared with TRBD1. This clonotype was obtained from a human donor in a cohort sampled during active COVID-19. Written as DNA, the CDR3 is TGCGCCAGCAGCCTTCTCTATAGACAGGGGGCTGAAGCTTTCTTT. It encodes CASSLLYRQGAEAFF.